One TCR beta chain is described in this entry. The data are from a study of CD8+ T cells in alopecia areata. In each case, RNA was isolated and then reverse transcribed into cDNA as the sequencing template. Generated by immunoSEQ multiplex PCR, the TCRdb table keeps only in-frame clones and is missing some. The sample contains some 150,000 clones, about 88% of which appear only once. Noted treatment: oral pan-JAK inhibitor, 5-10 mg twice daily. CDR1 is SGHTA and CDR2 is FQGNSA in the germline V gene. The CDR3 extends over 13 amino acids. This TCR derives from a human donor with alopecia areata. This specimen was CD8+ T cells sorted from blood, taken at week 4, from a patient treated with tofacitinib. The chain has TRBV7-2 and TRBJ2-7, with D possibly matching TRBD2 (5 bases). As DNA, the CDR3 is TGTGCGGCTTTCGGGGTTAGCGTATACGAGCAGTACTTC. This gives the protein CAAFGVSVYEQYF.